The next 5 T cell receptor beta chains were all read from a single sample in a study of T cells in Graves' hyperthyroidism and ophthalmopathy. Amplification of TCR beta CDR3 regions used RNA as the template. RT-PCR in the first round (using the HTBI primer set) targeted the TCR CDR3. TCRdb itself ran the multiplex PCR reads through MiXCR, one entry per CDR3 protein. The sample has around 700,000 distinct CDR3 sequences; around a third are singletons. The sequenced sample consisted of blood. The source is a woman aged 40-49 years with Graves' hyperthyroidism.

The chain joins TRBV2 to TRBJ1-2, with D possibly being TRBD1 (5 bases). This CDR3 region has 16 residues. V was cut by 5 bases and J by 8 bases, with 24 bases left in between. Germline V gene lookup returns CDR1 SNHLY and CDR2 FYNNEI. The DNA for the CDR3 is TGTGCCAGCAGTTACGCCCCACGGTCAGGGCGGAGAGGCTACACCTTC. Amino acid sequence: CASSYAPRSGRRGYTF.

The V and J genes are TRBV7-9 and TRBJ1-1; D is undetermined. Germline values: CDR1 SEHNR, CDR2 FQNEAQ (reference sequence). CDR3 length: 15 residues. Trimming removed 8 bases at V and 0 bases at J, with 16 bases between. CDR3 nucleotide sequence: TGTGCCAGCTCACCAAACTCGAGGATGAACACTGAAGCTTTCTTT. Its translation is CASSPNSRMNTEAFF.

This clonotype was seen a few times. The chain recombines TRBV7-8 with TRBJ1-5; D is ambiguous. Germline V gene sequence: CDR1 SGHVS, CDR2 FQNEAQ. The CDR3 consists of 16 residues. Trimming shortened V by 1 base and J by 4 bases, and 14 bases separated the two germline ends. DNA of the CDR3: TGTGCCAGCAGCTTAGATGTGGGTAGATGGAATCAGCCCCAGCATTTT. Residues: CASSLDVGRWNQPQHF. Full variable domain (missing parts from reference TRBV7-8 and TRBJ1-5): GAGVSQSPRYKVAKRGQDVALRCDPISGHVSLFWYQQALGQGPEFLTYFQNEAQLDKSGLPSDRFFAERPEGSVSTLKIQRTQQEDSAVYLCASSLDVGRWNQPQHFGDGTRLSIL.

This clonotype was detected ten times or more. At one end the junction does not follow the germline gene, possibly because of a read error. This chain uses TRBV7-9 with TRBJ2-5; the D gene is possibly TRBD2 (6 bases). Germline CDR1 SEHNR, CDR2 FQNEAQ (reference sequence). The CDR3 is made up of 14 amino acids. Here the CDR3 DNA reads TGCGCCAGCAGCTTGGAGGGAGGACAAGAGACCCAGTACTTC. Encoded protein: CASSLEGGQETQYF. The entire variable domain, with the rest obtained from reference TRBV7-9 and TRBJ2-5, is as follows: DTGVSQNPRHKITKRGQNVTFRCDPISEHNRLYWYRQTLGQGPEFLTYFQNEAQLEKSRLLSDRFSAERPKGSFSTLEIQRTEQGDSAMYLCASSLEGGQETQYFGPGTRLLVL.

The chain is built from TRBV6-5 and TRBJ1-3; D is ambiguous. The CDR3 has 14 amino acids. The germline gives CDR1 MNHEY, CDR2 SVGAGI. With 5 bases removed from V and 2 bases from J, the gap between germline ends came to 10 bases. The CDR3 DNA reads TGTGCCAGCAGTGAAGCGAGGGCTGGAAACACCATATATTTT. As protein: CASSEARAGNTIYF.